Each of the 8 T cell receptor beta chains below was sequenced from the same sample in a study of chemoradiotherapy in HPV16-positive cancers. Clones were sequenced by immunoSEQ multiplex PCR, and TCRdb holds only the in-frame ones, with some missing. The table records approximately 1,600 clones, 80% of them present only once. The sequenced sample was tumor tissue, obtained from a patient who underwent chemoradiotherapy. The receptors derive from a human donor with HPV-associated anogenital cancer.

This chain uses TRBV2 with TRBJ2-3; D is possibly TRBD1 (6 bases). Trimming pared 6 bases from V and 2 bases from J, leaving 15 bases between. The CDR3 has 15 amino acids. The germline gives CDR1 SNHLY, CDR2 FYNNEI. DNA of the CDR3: TGTGCCAGCAGGCGACAGGTAACCTTCACAGATACGCAGTATTTT. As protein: CASRRQVTFTDTQYF.

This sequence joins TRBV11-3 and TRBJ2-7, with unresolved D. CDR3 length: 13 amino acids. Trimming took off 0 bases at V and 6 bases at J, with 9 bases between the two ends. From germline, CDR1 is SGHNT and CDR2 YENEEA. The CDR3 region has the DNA TGTGCCAGCAGCTTAGAGGGTGTGGGCGAGCAGTACGTC. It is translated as CASSLEGVGEQYV.

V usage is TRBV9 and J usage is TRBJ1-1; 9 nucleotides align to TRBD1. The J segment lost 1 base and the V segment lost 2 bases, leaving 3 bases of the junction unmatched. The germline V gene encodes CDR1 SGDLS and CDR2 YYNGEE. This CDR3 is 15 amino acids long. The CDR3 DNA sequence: TGTGCCAGCAGCGTTGGGACAGGGTCGAACACTGAAGCTTTCTTT. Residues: CASSVGTGSNTEAFF.

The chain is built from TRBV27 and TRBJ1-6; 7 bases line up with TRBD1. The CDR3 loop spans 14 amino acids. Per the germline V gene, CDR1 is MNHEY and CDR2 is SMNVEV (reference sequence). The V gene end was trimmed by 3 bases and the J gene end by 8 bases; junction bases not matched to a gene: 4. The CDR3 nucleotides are TGTGCCAGCAGTTTGATCGGGACAGATTCACCCCTCCACTTT. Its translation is CASSLIGTDSPLHF.

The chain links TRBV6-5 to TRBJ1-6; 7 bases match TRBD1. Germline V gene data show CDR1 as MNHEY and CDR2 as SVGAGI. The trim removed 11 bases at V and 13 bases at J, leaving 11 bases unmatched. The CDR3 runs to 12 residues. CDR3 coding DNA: TGTGCCGGCCCGCAGGGGGGGCAGCCCCTCCACTTT. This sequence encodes CAGPQGGQPLHF.

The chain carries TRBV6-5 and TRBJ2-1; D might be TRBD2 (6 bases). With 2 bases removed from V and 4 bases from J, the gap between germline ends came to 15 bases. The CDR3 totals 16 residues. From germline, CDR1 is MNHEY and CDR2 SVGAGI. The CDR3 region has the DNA TGTGCCAGCAGTTACACCCGGGCGGGGTATTACAATGAGCAGTTCTTC. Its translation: CASSYTRAGYYNEQFF.

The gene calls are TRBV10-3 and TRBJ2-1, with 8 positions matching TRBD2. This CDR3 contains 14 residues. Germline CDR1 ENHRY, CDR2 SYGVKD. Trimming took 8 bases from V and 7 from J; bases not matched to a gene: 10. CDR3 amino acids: CAIQRGPGVNEQFF. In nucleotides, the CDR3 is TGTGCCATCCAGCGGGGGCCGGGGGTGAATGAGCAGTTCTTC.

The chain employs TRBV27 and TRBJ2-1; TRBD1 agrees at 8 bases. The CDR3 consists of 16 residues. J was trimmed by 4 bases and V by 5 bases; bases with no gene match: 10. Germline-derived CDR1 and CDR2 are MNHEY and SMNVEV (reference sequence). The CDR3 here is CASSVDRDRPYNEQFF. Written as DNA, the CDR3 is TGTGCCAGCAGTGTCGACCGGGACAGGCCTTACAATGAGCAGTTCTTC.